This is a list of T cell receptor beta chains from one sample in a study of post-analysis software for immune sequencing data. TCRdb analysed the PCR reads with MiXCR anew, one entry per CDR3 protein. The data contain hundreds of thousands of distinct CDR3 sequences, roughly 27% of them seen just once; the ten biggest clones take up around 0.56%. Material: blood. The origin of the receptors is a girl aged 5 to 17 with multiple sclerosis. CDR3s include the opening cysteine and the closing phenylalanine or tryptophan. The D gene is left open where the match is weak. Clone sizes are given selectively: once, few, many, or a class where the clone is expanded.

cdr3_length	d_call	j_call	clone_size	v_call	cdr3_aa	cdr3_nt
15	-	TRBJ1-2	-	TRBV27	CASSLYGVQDYGYTF	TGTGCCAGCAGTTTATATGGGGTACAGGACTATGGCTACACCTTC
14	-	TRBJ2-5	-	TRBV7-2	CASSFDRHQETQYF	TGTGCCAGCAGCTTTGACAGGCACCAAGAGACCCAGTACTTC
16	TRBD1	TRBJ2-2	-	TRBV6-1	CASNDYRTGGTGELFF	TGTGCCAGCAATGATTATCGGACAGGCGGAACCGGGGAGCTGTTTTTT
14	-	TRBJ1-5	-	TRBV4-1	CASSRTREGQPQHF	TGCGCCAGCAGCCGAACACGGGAGGGTCAGCCCCAGCATTTT
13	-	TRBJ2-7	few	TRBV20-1	CSAREPGSWEQYF	TGCAGTGCTAGAGAACCCGGGAGCTGGGAGCAGTACTTC
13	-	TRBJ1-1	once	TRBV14	CASSQDYGTEAFF	TGTGCCAGCAGCCAAGATTATGGCACTGAAGCTTTCTTT
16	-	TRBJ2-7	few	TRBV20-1	CSARSGSQGWSSEQYF	TGCAGTGCTAGGTCAGGCAGCCAGGGGTGGTCCTCCGAGCAGTACTTC
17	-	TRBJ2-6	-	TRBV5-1	CASSLDRGGYGANVLTF	TGCGCCAGCAGCTTGGACAGGGGGGGATATGGGGCCAACGTCCTGACTTTC
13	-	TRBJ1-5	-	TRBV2	CASSDGKLRPQHF	TGTGCCAGCAGTGACGGGAAGTTGCGGCCCCAGCATTTT
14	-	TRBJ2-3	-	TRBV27	CASKGLTMWDTQYF	TGTGCCAGCAAAGGGCTCACGATGTGGGATACGCAGTATTTT
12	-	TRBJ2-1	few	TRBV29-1	CSPIVGGGEQFF	TGCAGCCCGATCGTCGGGGGTGGTGAGCAGTTCTTC
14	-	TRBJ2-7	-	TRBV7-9	CASSSGRTSYEQYF	TGTGCCAGCAGCTCGGGACGGACCTCCTACGAGCAGTACTTC
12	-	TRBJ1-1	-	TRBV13	CASSLLAAEAFF	TGTGCCAGCAGCTTACTGGCAGCTGAAGCTTTCTTT
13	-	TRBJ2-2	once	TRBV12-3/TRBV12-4	CASSLTRAGELFF	TGTGCCAGCAGTTTAACCAGGGCCGGGGAGCTGTTTTTT
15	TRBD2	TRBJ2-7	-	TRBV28	CASSLTGLAAYEQCF	TGTGCCAGCAGTTTGACGGGACTAGCTGCCTACGAGCAGTGCTTC
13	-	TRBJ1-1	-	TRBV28	CASSRGADTEAFF	TGTGCCAGCAGTCGGGGGGCGGACACTGAAGCTTTCTTT
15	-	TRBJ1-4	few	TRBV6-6	CASSPPSWGYGKLFF	TGTGCCAGCAGTCCGCCGTCGTGGGGTTATGGAAAACTGTTTTTT
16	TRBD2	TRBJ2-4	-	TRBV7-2	CASSLGGLGAKNIQYF	TGTGCCAGCAGCTTGGGAGGGCTTGGGGCCAAAAACATTCAGTACTTC
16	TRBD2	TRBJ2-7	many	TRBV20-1	CSATPSGRAVSYEQYF	TGCAGTGCTACTCCTAGCGGGAGGGCCGTATCCTACGAGCAGTACTTC
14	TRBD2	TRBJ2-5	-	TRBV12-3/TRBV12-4	CASITFGGGETQYF	TGTGCCAGCATAACTTTCGGGGGGGGAGAGACCCAGTACTTC
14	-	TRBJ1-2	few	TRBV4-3	CASSPTGSNYGYTF	TGCGCCAGCAGCCCGACAGGAAGTAACTATGGCTACACCTTC
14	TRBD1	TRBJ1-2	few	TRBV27	CASRRRTTGGGYTF	TGTGCCAGCAGGCGGAGAACGACAGGGGGAGGCTACACCTTC
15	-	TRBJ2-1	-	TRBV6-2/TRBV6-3	CASSYDNREYNEQFF	TGTGCCAGCAGTTACGACAACCGAGAGTACAATGAGCAGTTCTTC
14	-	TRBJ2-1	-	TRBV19	CASSISQTYNEQFF	TGTGCCAGTAGTATTAGTCAGACCTACAATGAGCAGTTCTTC
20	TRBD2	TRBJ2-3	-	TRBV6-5	CASSYSHGSGRAWGTDTQYF	TGTGCCAGCAGTTACTCGCACGGCAGCGGGAGGGCCTGGGGCACAGATACGCAGTATTTT
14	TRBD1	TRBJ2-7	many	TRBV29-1	CSVEGPGGIYEQYF	TGCAGCGTTGAGGGGCCAGGGGGTATCTACGAGCAGTACTTC
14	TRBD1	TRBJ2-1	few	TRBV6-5	CASSQRRGRNEQFF	TGTGCCAGCAGCCAACGAAGGGGGCGCAATGAGCAGTTCTTC
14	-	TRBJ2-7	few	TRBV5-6	CASSLFGRLDEQYF	TGTGCCAGCAGCTTGTTCGGCAGGCTGGACGAGCAGTACTTC
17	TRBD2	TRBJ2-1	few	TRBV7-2	CASSASGQLESYNEQFF	TGTGCCAGCAGCGCTAGCGGGCAATTAGAGTCCTACAATGAGCAGTTCTTC
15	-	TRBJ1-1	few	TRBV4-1	CASSQGRGGGTEAFF	TGCGCCAGCAGCCAAGGGCGGGGGGGTGGCACTGAAGCTTTCTTT